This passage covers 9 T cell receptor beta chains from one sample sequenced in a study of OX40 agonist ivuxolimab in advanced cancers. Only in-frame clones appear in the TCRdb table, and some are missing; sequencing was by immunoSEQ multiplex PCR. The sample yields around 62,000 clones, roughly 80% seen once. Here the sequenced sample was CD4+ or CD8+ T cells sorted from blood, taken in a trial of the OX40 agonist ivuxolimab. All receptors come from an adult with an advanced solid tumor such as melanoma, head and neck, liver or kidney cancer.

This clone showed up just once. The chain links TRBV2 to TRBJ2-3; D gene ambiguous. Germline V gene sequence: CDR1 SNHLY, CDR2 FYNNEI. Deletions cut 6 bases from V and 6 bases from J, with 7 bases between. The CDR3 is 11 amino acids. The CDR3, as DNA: TGTGCCAGCAGCCAACAGGATACGCAGTATTTT. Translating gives CASSQQDTQYF.

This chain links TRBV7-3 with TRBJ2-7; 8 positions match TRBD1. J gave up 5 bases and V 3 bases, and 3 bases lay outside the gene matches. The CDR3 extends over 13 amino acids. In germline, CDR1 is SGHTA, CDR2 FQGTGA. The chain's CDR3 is CASSFGQGDEQYF. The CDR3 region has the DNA TGTGCCAGCAGCTTCGGACAGGGAGACGAGCAGTACTTC.

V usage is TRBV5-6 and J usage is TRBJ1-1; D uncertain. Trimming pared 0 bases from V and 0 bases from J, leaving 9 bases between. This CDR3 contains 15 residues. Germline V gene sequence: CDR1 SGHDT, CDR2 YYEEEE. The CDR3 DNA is TGTGCCAGCAGCTTGGTCGGAGGGCTGAACACTGAAGCTTTCTTT. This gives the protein CASSLVGGLNTEAFF.

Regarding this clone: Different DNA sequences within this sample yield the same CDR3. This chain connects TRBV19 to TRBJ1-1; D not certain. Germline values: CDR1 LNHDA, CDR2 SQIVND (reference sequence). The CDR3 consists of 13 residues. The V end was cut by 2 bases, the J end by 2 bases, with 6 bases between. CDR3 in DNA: TGTGCCAGTAGTATACTCAGAAACACTGAAGCTTTCTTT. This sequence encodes CASSILRNTEAFF. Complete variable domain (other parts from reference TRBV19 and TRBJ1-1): DGGITQSPKYLFRKEGQNVTLSCEQNLNHDAMYWYRQDPGQGLRLIYYSQIVNDFQKGDIAEGYSVSREKKESFPLTVTSAQKNPTAFYLCASSILRNTEAFFGQGTRLTVV.

CDR3 residues: CASSEGPSNTEAFF. In DNA form, the CDR3 reads TGTGCCAGCAGTGAAGGGCCGAGCAACACTGAAGCTTTCTTT. The V and J genes are TRBV2 and TRBJ1-1; D gene ambiguous. Trimming cost V 1 base and J 2 bases, with 8 bases left between them. This CDR3 comprises 14 residues. From germline, CDR1 is SNHLY and CDR2 FYNNEI.

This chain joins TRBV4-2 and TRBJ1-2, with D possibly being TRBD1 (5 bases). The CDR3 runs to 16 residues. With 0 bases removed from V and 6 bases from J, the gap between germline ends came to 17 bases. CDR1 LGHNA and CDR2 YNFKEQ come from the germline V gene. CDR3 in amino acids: CASSQDGTATSNGYTF. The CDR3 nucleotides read TGTGCCAGCAGCCAAGATGGGACTGCCACTTCGAATGGCTACACCTTC.

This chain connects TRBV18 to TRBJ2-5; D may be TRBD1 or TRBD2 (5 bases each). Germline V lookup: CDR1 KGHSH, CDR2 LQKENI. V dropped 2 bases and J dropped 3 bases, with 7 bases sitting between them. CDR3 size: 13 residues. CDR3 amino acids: CASSPGTKETQYF. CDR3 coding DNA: TGTGCCAGCTCACCAGGGACGAAAGAGACCCAGTACTTC.

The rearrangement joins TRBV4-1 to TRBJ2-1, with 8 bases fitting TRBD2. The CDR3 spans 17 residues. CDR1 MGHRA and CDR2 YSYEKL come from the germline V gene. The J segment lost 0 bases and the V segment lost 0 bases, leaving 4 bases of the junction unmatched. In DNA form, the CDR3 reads TGCGCCAGCAGCCAAGATGTAGCGGGGAGCTCCTACAATGAGCAGTTCTTC. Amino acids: CASSQDVAGSSYNEQFF.

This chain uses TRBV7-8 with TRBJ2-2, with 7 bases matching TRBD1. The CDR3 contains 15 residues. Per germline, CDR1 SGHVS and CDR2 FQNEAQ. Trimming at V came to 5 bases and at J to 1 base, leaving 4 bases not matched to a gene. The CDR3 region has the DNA TGTGCCAGCAGCACTCGGACAGGGAACACCGGGGAGCTGTTTTTT. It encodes CASSTRTGNTGELFF.